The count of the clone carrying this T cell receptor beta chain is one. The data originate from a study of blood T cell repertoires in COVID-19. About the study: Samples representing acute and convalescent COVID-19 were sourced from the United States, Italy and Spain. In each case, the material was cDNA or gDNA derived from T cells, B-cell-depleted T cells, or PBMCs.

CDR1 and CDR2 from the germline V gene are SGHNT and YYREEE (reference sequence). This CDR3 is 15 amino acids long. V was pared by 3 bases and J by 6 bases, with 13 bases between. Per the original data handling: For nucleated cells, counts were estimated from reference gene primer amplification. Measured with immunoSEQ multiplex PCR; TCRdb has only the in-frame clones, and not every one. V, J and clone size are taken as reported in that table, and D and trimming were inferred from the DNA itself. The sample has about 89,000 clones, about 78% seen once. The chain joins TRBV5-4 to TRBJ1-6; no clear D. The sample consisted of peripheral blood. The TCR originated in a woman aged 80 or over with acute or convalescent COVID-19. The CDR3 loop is CASSSRVEGNSPLHF. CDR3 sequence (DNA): TGTGCCAGCAGCTCTCGGGTAGAGGGTAATTCACCCCTCCACTTT. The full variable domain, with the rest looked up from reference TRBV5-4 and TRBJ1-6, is ETGVTQSPTHLIKTRGQQVTLRCSSQSGHNTVSWYQQALGQGPQFIFQYYREEENGRGNFPPRFSGLQFPNYSSELNVNALELDDSALYLCASSSRVEGNSPLHFGNGTRLTVT.